These 20 T cell receptor beta chains share one sample of origin, sequenced in a study of CD8 T cells in ankylosing spondylitis. Study-level findings and limits: A motif in TCR beta, a set of roughly 8 highly homologous variants, appeared characteristic of ankylosing spondylitis blood.

Using its own MiXCR run on the 5' RACE reads, TCRdb lists one record per CDR3 protein. The table lists 400,000 or so distinct CDR3 sequences, roughly a quarter of them singletons. Antigen specificity for these receptors is unknown. The specimen sequenced was blood, either unsorted or a sorted T cell fraction (not recorded which). The receptors stem from a male donor with ankylosing spondylitis.

The rearrangement links TRBV20-1 to TRBJ1-5; no definite D call. CDR3 length equals 17 residues. Germline assignment: CDR1 DFQATT and CDR2 SNEGSKA (reference sequence). V was trimmed by 0 bases and J by 0 bases, leaving 15 bases between them. The CDR3 region is CSARDRPGDYSNQPQHF. The DNA of the CDR3 is TGCAGTGCTAGAGATCGGCCAGGCGATTATAGCAATCAGCCCCAGCATTTT.

This chain joins TRBV20-1 and TRBJ2-1; perhaps TRBD1 as D (5 bases). V gave up 2 bases and J gave up 7 bases, with 6 bases separating them. Germline assignment: CDR1 DFQATT and CDR2 SNEGSKA (reference sequence). The CDR3 contains 11 residues. CDR3 DNA: TGCAGTGCTAGAAGGGGAAATGAGCAGTTCTTC. It yields the protein CSARRGNEQFF.

This CDR3 reads CASSPLNSQPQHF. The CDR3 nucleotides are TGTGCCAGCAGCCCCCTTAACAGTCAGCCCCAGCATTTT. The chain carries TRBV7-2 and TRBJ1-5, with D unclear. Per germline, CDR1 SGHTA and CDR2 FQGNSA. The CDR3 extends over 13 amino acids. V was pared by 5 bases and J by 6 bases, with 11 bases between.

The genes are TRBV20-1 and TRBJ2-1; D unresolved. The CDR3 covers 10 residues. The V gene's germline CDR1 is DFQATT and CDR2 SNEGSKA (reference sequence). With 5 bases removed from V and 3 bases from J, the gap between germline ends came to 2 bases. CDR3 sequence reads: CSADYNEQFF. DNA for the CDR3: TGCAGTGCTGACTACAATGAGCAGTTCTTC.

The rearrangement joins TRBV2 to TRBJ1-5; D remains ambiguous. Germline loops: CDR1 SNHLY, CDR2 FYNNEI. The V and J ends lost 4 bases and 4 bases respectively, with 8 bases between them. The CDR3 consists of 13 residues. The CDR3 region is CASSVQPNQPQHF. DNA of the CDR3: TGTGCCAGCAGTGTACAGCCTAATCAGCCCCAGCATTTT.

V usage is TRBV6-5 and J usage is TRBJ2-2; D call uncertain. The CDR3 totals 14 residues. Germline V lookup: CDR1 MNHEY, CDR2 SVGAGI. Trimming cost V 4 bases and J 13 bases, with 19 bases left between them. The CDR3 region is CASSSGLGLVGLFF. DNA for the CDR3: TGTGCCAGCAGTTCTGGGCTGGGGTTAGTTGGGCTGTTTTTT.

The chain employs TRBV15 and TRBJ2-3; TRBD2 aligns across 12 bases. This CDR3 contains 16 residues. Looked up from germline, CDR1 is LNHNV and CDR2 is YYDKDF (reference sequence). V lost 0 bases and J lost 6; bases outside the gene matches: 4. CDR3 nucleotide sequence: TGTGCCACCAGCAGAGAGCTAGCGGGAGGGCTGGATACGCAGTATTTT. Amino acids: CATSRELAGGLDTQYF.

The V gene is TRBV3-1, the J gene TRBJ2-1, with D perhaps TRBD1 or TRBD2 (7 bases each). In germline, CDR1 is LGHDT, CDR2 YNNKEL (reference sequence). This CDR3 has 17 residues. V was cut by 3 bases and J by 0 bases, with 15 bases left in between. The CDR3 spells CASSHLTGRVSYNEQFF. The CDR3 DNA reads as TGTGCCAGCAGCCACCTGACAGGGAGGGTCTCCTACAATGAGCAGTTCTTC.

The chain is built from TRBV5-1 and TRBJ2-7, with 7 bases fitting TRBD1. Germline CDR1 and CDR2: SGHRS and YFSETQ. J lost 7 bases, V lost 1 base, and 8 bases had no gene match. The CDR3 consists of 14 residues. CDR3 in amino acids: CASSLTGQTGEQYV. DNA for the CDR3: TGCGCCAGCAGCTTGACCGGACAGACAGGGGAGCAGTACGTC.

This clonotype was counted a few times. V gene TRBV5-1 combines with J gene TRBJ2-3; D may correspond to TRBD1 or TRBD2 (6 bases each). Germline assignment: CDR1 SGHRS and CDR2 YFSETQ. This CDR3 contains 14 residues. Trimming removed 7 bases from V and 5 bases from J, with 17 bases in between. Written as DNA, the CDR3 is TGCGCCAGCTGTAAGGGAGGAGGGGGAGATACGCAGTATTTT. This translates into CASCKGGGGDTQYF.

The CDR3 DNA reads as TGCGCCAGCAGCTTCACTGTATCATACAATGAGCAGTTCTTC. It specifies CASSFTVSYNEQFF. The chain joins TRBV5-1 to TRBJ2-1; no reliable D call. This CDR3 region has 14 residues. V dropped 2 bases and J dropped 4 bases, with 10 bases sitting between them. Germline V CDR1 and CDR2: SGHRS, YFSETQ.

V usage is TRBV6-1 and J usage is TRBJ2-5; 8 bases are shared with TRBD2. Germline loops: CDR1 MNHNS, CDR2 SASEGT. The length of the CDR3 is 15 residues. The V gene end was trimmed by 5 bases and the J gene end by 1 base; junction bases not matched to a gene: 6. This chain's CDR3 is CASSPILAVQETQYF. The CDR3 DNA is TGTGCCAGCAGTCCAATACTAGCGGTCCAAGAGACCCAGTACTTC.

This chain joins TRBV6-1 and TRBJ2-3; D is unclear. The CDR3 sequence is 13 residues long. The V gene lost 4 bases and the J gene lost 1 base, with 6 bases spanning the gap. Germline V lookup: CDR1 MNHNS, CDR2 SASEGT. Here the CDR3 reads CASSADGTDTQYF. In DNA, the CDR3 is TGTGCCAGCAGTGCCGACGGCACAGATACGCAGTATTTT.

This clonotype was detected a few times. This sequence joins TRBV3-1 and TRBJ2-1; 7 bases are shared with TRBD2. The J segment lost 5 bases and the V segment lost 3 bases, leaving 1 base of the junction unmatched. In germline, CDR1 is LGHDT, CDR2 YNNKEL (reference sequence). The CDR3 totals 13 residues. The CDR3, as DNA: TGTGCCAGCAGCCAGCGGGAGAACAATGAGCAGTTCTTC. Encoded protein: CASSQRENNEQFF.

The chain is built from TRBV7-9 and TRBJ1-4; a weak D match, TRBD1 (5 bases). CDR1 and CDR2 (germline): SEHNR, FQNEAQ (reference sequence). The CDR3 is 16 residues long. The V end was cut by 5 bases, the J end by 8 bases, with 21 bases between. CDR3 DNA sequence: TGTGCCAGCAGCGACCGCTCGGGGGGTCGAGGAGAAAAACTGTTTTTT. It translates to CASSDRSGGRGEKLFF.

This clonotype turned up a few times. V usage is TRBV20-1 and J usage is TRBJ1-2, with TRBD1 matching 8 bases. The CDR3 is 11 amino acids. The germline V gene has CDR1 DFQATT and CDR2 SNEGSKA (reference sequence). The trim removed 7 bases at V and 7 bases at J, leaving 5 bases unmatched. CDR3 amino acids: CSVGQGTGYTF. CDR3 nucleotides: TGCAGTGTCGGACAGGGAACTGGCTACACCTTC.

The table lists this clonotype with a few counts. The V and J genes are TRBV24-1 and TRBJ2-5, with TRBD1 identical over 10 bases. The junction had 5 bases not matched to a gene; V was cut back by 5 bases and J by 3 bases. Germline V CDR1 and CDR2: KGHDR, SFDVKD. The CDR3 sequence is 15 residues long. CDR3 nucleotides: TGTGCCACCAGTGCCCGGGACAGGGGAGAAGAGACCCAGTACTTC. Amino acid sequence: CATSARDRGEETQYF.

This sequence joins TRBV9 and TRBJ1-4; D gene unclear. The CDR3 totals 15 residues. Germline V gene sequence: CDR1 SGDLS, CDR2 YYNGEE. V lost 0 bases, J lost 7 bases, and 13 bases lay in between. Written as DNA, the CDR3 is TGTGCCAGCAGCGTAGCTGTGGGGTTTCGTGAAAAACTGTTTTTT. This encodes CASSVAVGFREKLFF.

This clonotype was found a few times. This sequence joins TRBV20-1 and TRBJ2-7, with D tentatively TRBD2 (6 bases). Germline V lookup: CDR1 DFQATT, CDR2 SNEGSKA (reference sequence). V dropped 5 bases and J dropped 5 bases, with 16 bases sitting between them. The CDR3 consists of 13 residues. The CDR3 sequence is CSAAGTLTHEQYF. In DNA, the CDR3 is TGCAGTGCTGCCGGGACTCTAACTCACGAGCAGTACTTC.

This clonotype was observed a few times. The chain's CDR3 is CSASSGQGGLLEKLFF. The CDR3, as DNA: TGCAGTGCTAGTTCCGGGCAGGGGGGACTACTTGAAAAACTGTTTTTT. The chain links TRBV20-1 to TRBJ1-4; TRBD1 matches at 7 bases. Losses at the gene ends were 3 bases for V and 7 bases for J; bases not matched to a gene: 14. Germline assignment: CDR1 DFQATT and CDR2 SNEGSKA (reference sequence). The CDR3 runs 16 residues.